One sample yielded the 9 T cell receptor beta chains listed below, sequenced in a study of CD8 T cells in ankylosing spondylitis. Their antigens are not known. General study results and limits: A motif in TCR beta, a set of under ten highly homologous variants, appeared characteristic of ankylosing spondylitis blood.

TCRdb independently ran MiXCR on the 5' RACE reads; one entry per CDR3 protein. The sample has 350,000 to 450,000 distinct CDR3 sequences, 25% to 30% seen once. Sequences were obtained from blood, either unsorted or a sorted T cell fraction (not recorded which). The receptors were gathered from a male donor with ankylosing spondylitis.

The chain employs TRBV5-1 and TRBJ2-7; a weak D match, TRBD2 (6 bases). The CDR3 runs to 13 residues. V was clipped by 0 bases and J by 4 bases, with 8 bases between them. Looked up from germline, CDR1 is SGHRS and CDR2 is YFSETQ. In DNA form, the CDR3 reads TGCGCCAGCAGCTTGGCGGGGAGGTACGAGCAGTACTTC. This translates into CASSLAGRYEQYF.

V usage is TRBV30 and J usage is TRBJ1-5, with D unresolved. The germline gives CDR1 GTSNPN, CDR2 SVGIG (reference sequence). CDR3 length: 14 residues. Trimming cost V 0 bases and J 9 bases, with 15 bases left between them. The CDR3 DNA reads as TGTGCCTGGAGTGTAGGACTCACCGGAGGGCCCCAGCATTTT. Amino acid sequence: CAWSVGLTGGPQHF.

The CDR3 DNA is TGTGCCAGCAGTTTATCGAGGAGGGCGAGGAGGGAGACCCAGTACTTC. Translating gives CASSLSRRARRETQYF. J is TRBJ2-5 and V is TRBV27; possibly TRBD2 for D (6 bases). V was pared by 0 bases and J by 5 bases, with 16 bases between. The CDR3 sequence is 16 residues long. Germline lookup yields CDR1 MNHEY and CDR2 SMNVEV (reference sequence).

There are a few counts of this clonotype. The chain couples TRBV12-3 or TRBV12-4 to TRBJ2-2; 12 nucleotides agree with TRBD2. The V gene end was trimmed by 2 bases and the J gene end by 4 bases; junction bases not matched to a gene: 5. The CDR3 spans 17 residues. The CDR3 is CASSLQTSGSSTGELFF. The DNA for the CDR3 is TGTGCCAGCAGTTTACAGACTAGCGGGAGTTCCACCGGGGAGCTGTTTTTT.

This clonotype was seen more than once but under ten times. The rearrangement joins TRBV24-1 to TRBJ2-1, with TRBD2 matching over 10 bases. The CDR3 totals 15 residues. V lost 3 bases, J lost 3 bases, and 1 base stayed unmatched. The germline V gene has CDR1 KGHDR and CDR2 SFDVKD. CDR3 loop: CATSDRLAGYNEQFF. The CDR3 DNA reads TGTGCCACCAGTGATCGACTAGCGGGCTACAATGAGCAGTTCTTC.

The gene calls are TRBV6-2 or TRBV6-3 and TRBJ2-1; D call uncertain. Germline CDR1 reads MNHEY; CDR2 reads SVGEGT. The CDR3 runs to 16 residues. Deletions cut 2 bases from V and 0 bases from J, with 11 bases between. CDR3: CASSYRDHLSYNEQFF. CDR3 coding DNA: TGTGCCAGCAGTTACCGAGACCACCTCTCCTACAATGAGCAGTTCTTC.

The gene calls are TRBV20-1 and TRBJ2-5, with TRBD2 as a possible D gene (6 bases). CDR3 size: 10 residues. Trimming removed 8 bases from V and 5 bases from J, with 9 bases in between. Germline CDR1 is DFQATT and CDR2 is SNEGSKA (reference sequence). CDR3: CSWGRETQYF. CDR3 DNA: TGCAGTTGGGGGAGGGAGACCCAGTACTTC.

The chain employs TRBV20-1 and TRBJ2-3; D not certain. V was pared by 6 bases and J by 5 bases, with 12 bases between. Per germline, CDR1 DFQATT and CDR2 SNEGSKA (reference sequence). This CDR3 has 12 residues. Written as DNA, the CDR3 is TGCAGTGCCCACGCGGTGGGAGATACGCAGTATTTT. Amino acids: CSAHAVGDTQYF.

This chain uses TRBV21-1 with TRBJ1-5; the table's D call TRBD1 went unverified against the DNA. TRBV21-1 is a pseudogene locus. This CDR3 is 17 amino acids long. The CDR3 loop is CASSYGQGQMMIQPQHF. CDR3 nucleotide sequence: TGTGCCAGCAGCTATGGACAGGGCCAGATGATGATCCAGCCCCAGCATTTT.